These 26 T cell receptor beta chains came from one sample sequenced in a study of OX40 agonist ivuxolimab in advanced cancers. Produced via immunoSEQ multiplex PCR; TCRdb's table is partial and in-frame only. The sample comprises some 49,000 clones, 85% of which are singletons, and 20% rests with the top ten. The sequenced sample was CD4+ or CD8+ T cells sorted from blood, obtained in a trial of the OX40 agonist ivuxolimab. The receptors were gathered from an adult with an advanced solid tumor such as melanoma, head and neck, liver or kidney cancer.

About this clone: Germline and junction disagree at one end, which may indicate a read error. CDR3 DNA sequence: TGTGCCAGCAGTTTATTGAGCGGGGGGGCGGAACCGGGGCACTTC. Amino acid sequence: CASSLLSGGAEPGHF. This chain joins TRBV28 and TRBJ2-4; 10 positions match TRBD2. CDR1 MDHEN and CDR2 SYDVKM come from the germline V gene. The CDR3 has 15 amino acids.

The chain joins TRBV4-1 to TRBJ1-5; D remains unclear. V was shortened by 1 base and J by 7 bases, with 14 bases between the two germline ends. Germline CDR1 and CDR2: MGHRA and YSYEKL. The CDR3 extends over 15 amino acids. The DNA of the CDR3 is TGCGCCAGCAGCCAAGGGTCGGGAGCGGGACAGCCCCAGCATTTT. This sequence encodes CASSQGSGAGQPQHF.

The chain combines TRBV28 with TRBJ1-2; possible D gene TRBD1, 5 bases. The ends were cut back, 2 bases at V and 2 bases at J, with 12 bases in the middle. Germline V CDR1 and CDR2: MDHEN, SYDVKM. The CDR3 has 15 residues. The CDR3 nucleotides read TGTGCCAGCAGTTTAAGCAGGCAGGGAAACTATGGCTACACCTTC. Protein sequence: CASSLSRQGNYGYTF.

V gene TRBV4-1 combines with J gene TRBJ1-2; the D gene is possibly TRBD1 (6 bases). The CDR3 covers 17 residues. Germline V lookup: CDR1 MGHRA, CDR2 YSYEKL. V was trimmed by 0 bases and J by 4 bases, leaving 18 bases between them. The CDR3 DNA reads TGCGCCAGCAGCCAAGACCCCGGACAGCCGGGCAGCTATGGCTACACCTTC. It translates to CASSQDPGQPGSYGYTF.

The V gene is TRBV27, the J gene TRBJ2-1; the match to TRBD2 covers 8 bases. The CDR3 extends over 13 amino acids. V dropped 5 bases and J dropped 8; count of bases not matched to a gene: 5. CDR1 and CDR2 from the germline V gene are MNHEY and SMNVEV (reference sequence). CDR3 bases: TGTGCCAGCAGTCCCTTAGCGGGGCATGAGCAGTTCTTC. As protein: CASSPLAGHEQFF.

As to this clone: A much more abundant neighbour one base away suggests this may be a read error. This rearrangement joins TRBV7-2 to TRBJ2-3, with 9 positions matching TRBD2. The ends lost 4 bases at V and 5 bases at J; junction bases unmatched: 10. This CDR3 comprises 16 residues. Germline V gene lookup returns CDR1 SGHTA and CDR2 FQGNSA. DNA of the CDR3: TGTGCCAGCAGCTGCGGGGCGGGGGGGCCCGGAGATACGCAGTATTTT. Translated: CASSCGAGGPGDTQYF.

In the case of this clone: Additional DNA sequences in this sample encode the identical CDR3. The V call is TRBV4-1, the J call TRBJ2-7; TRBD1 aligns across 7 bases. Germline V gene data show CDR1 as MGHRA and CDR2 as YSYEKL. V lost 1 base, J lost 2 bases, and 2 bases stayed unmatched. The CDR3 has 14 residues. The CDR3 loop reads CASSQGTGTYEQYF. Here the CDR3 DNA reads TGCGCCAGCAGCCAAGGGACAGGAACCTACGAGCAGTACTTC.

The V call is TRBV27, the J call TRBJ1-1; no definite D call. Germline V gene sequence: CDR1 MNHEY, CDR2 SMNVEV (reference sequence). The CDR3 has 13 amino acids. The V gene lost 5 bases and the J gene lost 10 bases, with 17 bases spanning the gap. The CDR3 nucleotides read TGTGCCAGCAGTATGGACCTCGCCCTCGGAGCTTTCTTT. Protein sequence: CASSMDLALGAFF.

This chain uses TRBV7-9 with TRBJ1-2; no firm D call. CDR1 SEHNR and CDR2 FQNEAQ come from the germline V gene (reference sequence). Trimming removed 5 bases at V and 6 bases at J, with 13 bases between. CDR3 length equals 13 residues. For the CDR3, the DNA is TGTGCCAGCAGCCCCTTACCGCTAAATGGCTACACCTTC. This gives the protein CASSPLPLNGYTF.

The V and J genes are TRBV7-9 and TRBJ2-1, with D unclear. CDR1 and CDR2 from the germline V gene are SEHNR and FQNEAQ (reference sequence). This CDR3 contains 11 residues. The V end was cut by 4 bases, the J end by 10 bases, with 8 bases between. The CDR3 loop reads CASSSSVEQFF. The CDR3 DNA reads as TGTGCCAGCAGCTCGAGCGTGGAGCAGTTCTTC. The entire variable domain, with the rest obtained from reference TRBV7-9 and TRBJ2-1, is as follows: DTGVSQNPRHKITKRGQNVTFRCDPISEHNRLYWYRQTLGQGPEFLTYFQNEAQLEKSRLLSDRFSAERPKGSFSTLEIQRTEQGDSAMYLCASSSSVEQFFGPGTRLTVL.

The chain joins TRBV4-1 to TRBJ1-3; maybe TRBD1 (5 bases). Germline CDR1 MGHRA, CDR2 YSYEKL. This CDR3 has 16 amino acids. Trimming removed 4 bases from V and 0 bases from J, with 13 bases in between. Here the CDR3 DNA reads TGCGCCAGCAGCCCAAGCGGGGGGAGCTCTGGAAACACCATATATTTT. Its protein product is CASSPSGGSSGNTIYF.

This sequence joins TRBV4-2 and TRBJ1-2; TRBD1 matches at 8 bases. CDR1 and CDR2 (germline): LGHNA, YNFKEQ. The CDR3 extends over 15 amino acids. With V trimmed by 0 bases and J by 12 bases, 12 bases remained unmatched. CDR3 sequence (DNA): TGTGCCAGCAGCCAAGAGGGGCAGGGGGCGCGCGGGGACACCTTC. It translates to CASSQEGQGARGDTF.

V gene TRBV4-1 combines with J gene TRBJ1-4; 7 bases agree with TRBD1. The V segment lost 9 bases and the J segment 2 bases; nucleotides outside the gene matches: 6. This CDR3 has 14 amino acids. CDR1 is MGHRA and CDR2 is YSYEKL in the germline V gene. CDR3 residues: CASTTGATNEKLFF. CDR3 coding DNA: TGCGCCAGTACCACAGGGGCTACTAATGAAAAACTGTTTTTT.

The chain uses TRBV28 and TRBJ1-1; unclear D gene. The germline V gene encodes CDR1 MDHEN and CDR2 SYDVKM. The CDR3 runs to 14 residues. The V end was cut by 2 bases, the J end by 3 bases, with 10 bases between. CDR3 sequence (DNA): TGTGCCAGCAGTTTACGTTCGGAGGACACTGAAGCTTTCTTT. Its protein product is CASSLRSEDTEAFF.

CDR3 DNA: TGTGCCAGCAGCGAACGGGACAGGACCACCTACGAGCAGTACTTC. This translates into CASSERDRTTYEQYF. The chain joins TRBV7-6 to TRBJ2-7; TRBD1 matches at 8 bases. Germline V gene data show CDR1 as SGHVS and CDR2 as FNYEAQ. V shed 5 bases and J 2 bases; nucleotides not matched to a gene: 8. This CDR3 region has 15 residues.

The chain couples TRBV5-5 to TRBJ2-6; no firm D call. The germline V gene has CDR1 SGHKS and CDR2 YYEKEE (reference sequence). CDR3 length equals 18 residues. V was pared by 0 bases and J by 0 bases, with 13 bases between. The CDR3 here is CASSLGSQSSSGANVLTF. For the CDR3, the DNA is TGTGCCAGCAGCTTGGGTAGCCAGTCGTCCTCTGGGGCCAACGTCCTGACTTTC.

The chain employs TRBV19 and TRBJ1-1; no clear D gene. This CDR3 spans 10 amino acids. With 7 bases removed from V and 7 bases from J, the gap between germline ends came to 7 bases. Per the germline V gene, CDR1 is LNHDA and CDR2 is SQIVND (reference sequence). The CDR3 region is CASIGGEAFF. The CDR3, as DNA: TGTGCCAGTATAGGAGGTGAAGCTTTCTTT.

This chain uses TRBV7-3 with TRBJ2-1; D unclear. The CDR3 is 12 residues long. V lost 5 bases, J lost 6 bases, and 8 bases lay in between. Per the germline V gene, CDR1 is SGHTA and CDR2 is FQGTGA. CDR3 bases: TGTGCCAGCAGCGACCAAGGCAATGAGCAGTTCTTC. It codes for CASSDQGNEQFF.

This clone came up once. The V gene is TRBV28, the J gene TRBJ2-3; TRBD2 matches 10 bases. The V gene's germline CDR1 is MDHEN and CDR2 SYDVKM. The CDR3 loop spans 14 amino acids. Trimming took 5 bases from V and 6 from J; bases not matched to a gene: 5. In DNA form, the CDR3 reads TGTGCCAGCAGTCTTAGCGGGGGGCGGGATACGCAGTATTTT. Amino acid sequence: CASSLSGGRDTQYF.

The rearrangement uses TRBV28 and TRBJ1-1, with D unresolved. V lost 6 bases, J lost 0 bases, and 11 bases lay in between. Per germline, CDR1 MDHEN and CDR2 SYDVKM. This CDR3 spans 14 amino acids. CDR3 DNA sequence: TGTGCCAGCAGCACAGCCATTCTGAACACTGAAGCTTTCTTT. This translates into CASSTAILNTEAFF.

The genes are TRBV4-1 and TRBJ1-1, with 11 bases matching TRBD1. Germline assignment: CDR1 MGHRA and CDR2 YSYEKL. The V gene end was trimmed by 4 bases and the J gene end by 3 bases; junction bases not matched to a gene: 10. The CDR3 spans 17 residues. This CDR3 reads CASSLLGTGGRDTEAFF. The DNA for the CDR3 is TGCGCCAGCAGCCTCCTAGGGACAGGGGGTCGGGACACTGAAGCTTTCTTT.

The J gene is TRBJ1-3, the V gene TRBV11-3, with no clear D. Deletions cut 2 bases from V and 3 bases from J, with 5 bases between. The germline gives CDR1 SGHNT, CDR2 YENEEA. The CDR3 length is 13 residues. DNA for the CDR3: TGTGCCAGCAGCTTAACCATTGGAAACACCATATATTTT. This encodes CASSLTIGNTIYF.

The CDR3 DNA is TGTGCCAGCACGGAACGGAGCTACAACACTGAAGCTTTCTTT. It encodes CASTERSYNTEAFF. The gene calls are TRBV28 and TRBJ1-1, with D unclear. Trimming left V 7 bases short and J 2 bases short, with 14 bases between. This CDR3 spans 14 amino acids. Germline CDR1 and CDR2: MDHEN and SYDVKM.

V usage is TRBV12-5 and J usage is TRBJ1-2; 9 bases agree with TRBD1. CDR3 length: 14 amino acids. Germline-derived CDR1 and CDR2 are LGHNT and FRNRAP. V lost 1 base to trimming and J lost 5 bases; unmatched junction nucleotides: 2. The CDR3 region is CASGLGQGVYGYTF. Here the CDR3 DNA reads TGTGCTAGTGGTTTGGGACAGGGGGTATATGGCTACACCTTC.

This chain uses TRBV27 with TRBJ1-2, with TRBD1 matching over 7 bases. The CDR3 has 14 residues. V dropped 4 bases and J dropped 6; count of bases not matched to a gene: 8. Germline V lookup: CDR1 MNHEY, CDR2 SMNVEV (reference sequence). Written as DNA, the CDR3 is TGTGCCAGCAGTTCATTGACAGGGCCAGATGGCTACACCTTC. Protein product: CASSSLTGPDGYTF.

This chain uses TRBV4-1 with TRBJ2-1, with TRBD1 matching over 8 bases. The CDR3 is 16 residues long. The germline V gene encodes CDR1 MGHRA and CDR2 YSYEKL. Unmatched junction bases numbered 7, after V lost 0 bases and J lost 6 bases. CDR3 bases: TGCGCCAGCAGCCAAGAAGGGCCAGGGACAGGCAATGAGCAGTTCTTC. Translation gives CASSQEGPGTGNEQFF.